The 25 T cell receptor beta chains reported below all come from one sample, sequenced in a study of T cells in women clearing cervical HPV infection (dated by TCRdb to 2016 to 2019). Libraries were constructed by the immunoSEQ multiplex PCR assay. Here the immuneACCESS table is served through TCRdb, limited to in-frame sequences with V and J called. Missing clones are a known gap in these copies; in checked studies unresolved V genes cover under half, and the rest lacks a known reason. This sample's table has entries for fewer than 35,000 clones. The top ten clones comprise 6.5% to 8% of the sample. The sequencing sample was made of blood buffy coat. Receptors originate from a woman aged 18-70 years with a cervical HPV16 infection that either progressed to CIN3+ or cleared (not recorded which).

Regarding this clone: The DNA ends 3 residues before the CDR3 does, and the rest of the CDR3 is filled in from the germline J gene. This chain connects TRBV30 to TRBJ1-2, with 9 bases aligning to TRBD1. Germline CDR1 reads GTSNPN; CDR2 reads SVGIG (reference sequence). The CDR3 is 16 amino acids. V was clipped by 5 bases and J by 6 bases; unmatched bases: 16. The sequenced CDR3 bases are TGTGCCTGGGAGTACGGGACAGGGATTACTAGAAATGGC. It yields the protein CAWEYGTGITRNG. The whole CDR3 region reads CAWEYGTGITRNGYTF.

As concerns this clone: The read ends 3 residues shy of where the CDR3 ends; the end is completed using the germline J gene. The chain uses TRBV5-1 and TRBJ2-3; D remains unclear. The V and J ends lost 8 bases and 0 bases respectively, with 10 bases between them. Looked up from germline, CDR1 is SGHRS and CDR2 is YFSETQ. There are 13 residues in the CDR3. The chain's CDR3 is CASQDTSTDTQYF. The DNA read from the CDR3 is TGCGCCAGTCAGGATACTAGCACAGATACG.

A word on this clone: The sequenced fragment ends 3 residues before the CDR3 boundary, so the rest is inferred from the germline J gene. Other DNA sequences in this sample translate to the same CDR3. The chain employs TRBV7-9 and TRBJ1-2; 7 bases map to TRBD1. The junction had 1 base not matched to a gene; V was cut back by 1 base and J by 2 bases. Germline CDR1 is SEHNR and CDR2 is FQNEAQ (reference sequence). The CDR3 extends over 14 amino acids. Incomplete CDR3 DNA: TGTGCCAGCAGCTTAGGACAGGGCAACTATGGC. Protein sequence: CASSLGQGNYG. The complete CDR3 sequence is CASSLGQGNYGYTF.

To note about this clone: The read gets to within 3 residues of the CDR3 end, and the germline J gene fills in the rest. The gene calls are TRBV2 and TRBJ2-7, with a weak D call TRBD1 (6 bases). This CDR3 contains 14 residues. V was shortened by 7 bases and J by 2 bases, with 15 bases between the two germline ends. The germline gives CDR1 SNHLY, CDR2 FYNNEI. Incomplete CDR3 DNA: TGTGCCAGCAACTCTAACAGGGTAGCCTACGAG. This gives the protein CASNSNRVAYE. The CDR3 in its entirety is CASNSNRVAYEQYF.

Notes on this clone: The read is 3 residues too short to cover the CDR3 end, so that end is filled in from the germline J gene. The gene calls are TRBV20-1 and TRBJ2-5, with a possible D match to TRBD1 (5 bases). V was shortened by 5 bases and J by 4 bases, with 14 bases between the two germline ends. This CDR3 region has 13 residues. Germline values: CDR1 DFQATT, CDR2 SNEGSKA (reference sequence). The DNA read from the CDR3 is TGCAGTGCTCACCCCCAGGGCCGAGAGACC. It yields the protein CSAHPQGRET. The whole CDR3 protein is CSAHPQGRETQYF.

The CDR3 sequence is CASSPGQANSPLFF. The sequenced part of the CDR3 DNA is TGTGCCAGCTCTCCGGGACAGGCCAATTCACCG. The chain uses TRBV18 and TRBJ2-2; 8 bases line up with TRBD1. The CDR3 goes on 3 residues after the read ends, and that part is filled in from the germline J gene. Germline CDR1 and CDR2: KGHSH and LQKENI. The CDR3 contains 14 residues.

CDR3 DNA, as far as it was read: TGTGCCAGCAGCTTCACTAGCGGGAGAAACAATGAC. The encoded protein is CASSFTSGRNND. The entire CDR3 reads CASSFTSGRNNDYTF. This chain joins TRBV7-9 and TRBJ1-2, with D hard to call. Sequencing ends 3 residues short of the CDR3 end; the germline J gene provides the rest. Germline CDR1 reads SEHNR; CDR2 reads FQNEAQ (reference sequence). The CDR3 has 15 residues.

Concerning this clone itself: Read coverage stops 3 residues before the CDR3 terminus; the germline J gene supplies the remainder. V and J are TRBV10-3 and TRBJ2-3; D possibly corresponds to TRBD2 (5 bases). V gave up 6 bases and J gave up 0 bases, with 10 bases separating them. The CDR3 is 14 residues long. Germline CDR1 and CDR2: ENHRY and SYGVKD. The chain's CDR3 is CAIRSSQSTDTQYF. Incomplete CDR3 DNA: TGTGCCATCAGGTCTAGCCAAAGCACAGATACG.

Points on this clone: The CDR3 is cut off 3 residues early in the read; its end comes from the germline J gene. The rearrangement links TRBV15 to TRBJ1-4, with a tentative D call TRBD1 (6 bases). The CDR3 is 15 residues long. Deletions cut 5 bases from V and 5 bases from J, with 15 bases between. The germline CDR1 and CDR2 sequences are LNHNV and YYDKDF (reference sequence). This CDR3 is CATSDRSLRNEKLFF. The part of the CDR3 DNA that was read is TGTGCCACCAGCGACAGGTCCTTAAGAAATGAAAAA.

For this clone: The read ends 3 residues early relative to the CDR3; the germline J gene fills the gap. V gene TRBV6-2 or TRBV6-3 combines with J gene TRBJ2-3; no clear D gene. The ends were cut back, 3 bases at V and 7 bases at J, with 8 bases in the middle. Per the germline V gene, CDR1 is MNHEY and CDR2 is SVGEGT. CDR3 length: 12 residues. The CDR3 region is CASSYGPHTQYF. CDR3 DNA (partial): TGTGCCAGCAGTTATGGGCCCCATACG.

Concerning this clone itself: The read stops 3 residues short of the end of the CDR3; the missing end is completed from the germline J gene. This chain connects TRBV10-2 to TRBJ2-2; 12 bases fit TRBD1. V shed 10 bases and J 6 bases; nucleotides not matched to a gene: 12. The CDR3 sequence is 16 residues long. CDR1 and CDR2 from the germline V gene are WSHSY and SAAADI. The covered CDR3 bases are TGCGCCACCAACCGCGGGACAGGGGGCGCGGCCGGGGAG. Translation: CATNRGTGGAAGE. The full CDR3 is CATNRGTGGAAGELFF.

Note on this clone: The CDR3 end is not reached by the read, which stops 3 residues before it; the germline J gene fills it in. This rearrangement joins TRBV5-1 to TRBJ2-5; a weak D match, TRBD2 (7 bases). CDR1 and CDR2 (germline): SGHRS, YFSETQ. The CDR3 loop spans 14 amino acids. V shed 6 bases and J shed 4 bases, with 16 bases lying between them. The sequenced part of the CDR3 DNA is TGCGCCAGCACTCTAGGGGGGGGAGGAGAGACC. Translated: CASTLGGGGET. The complete CDR3 protein is CASTLGGGGETQYF.

Worth noting for this clone: Sequencing ends 3 residues short of the CDR3 end; the germline J gene provides the rest. The same CDR3 arises from other DNA sequences in this sample as well. The chain joins TRBV19 to TRBJ2-1; D gene uncertain. The CDR3 has 12 residues. CDR1 is LNHDA and CDR2 is SQIVND in the germline V gene (reference sequence). The V end lost 5 bases, the J end lost 0 bases, and 2 bases lay between the germline ends. The CDR3 is CASSHSYNEQFF. The sequenced part of the CDR3 DNA is TGTGCCAGTAGTCACTCCTACAATGAG.

The chain's CDR3 is CASSLTVNTEAFF. Incomplete CDR3 DNA: TGTGCCAGCAGCTTAACGGTGAACACTGAA. The chain couples TRBV7-8 to TRBJ1-1; no firm D call. The read ends 3 residues before the CDR3 terminus; that terminus is restored from the germline J gene. The CDR3 sequence is 13 residues long. CDR1 SGHVS and CDR2 FQNEAQ come from the germline V gene. V was trimmed by 2 bases and J by 0 bases, leaving 4 bases between them. The full variable domain, in which reference TRBV7-8 and TRBJ1-1 provide the parts outside the CDR3, is GAGVSQSPRYKVAKRGQDVALRCDPISGHVSLFWYQQALGQGPEFLTYFQNEAQLDKSGLPSDRFFAERPEGSVSTLKIQRTQQEDSAVYLCASSLTVNTEAFFGQGTRLTVV.

Remarks on this clone: Read coverage stops 3 residues before the CDR3 terminus; the germline J gene supplies the remainder. The chain links TRBV6-1 to TRBJ2-7; unclear D gene. This CDR3 has 14 amino acids. Trimming left V 2 bases short and J 4 bases short, with 12 bases between. Germline V CDR1 and CDR2: MNHNS, SASEGT. Partial CDR3 DNA: TGTGCCAGCAGTGAACTATTTAATTTTTACGAG. This sequence encodes CASSELFNFYE. The CDR3, in full, reads CASSELFNFYEQYF.

Concerning this clone itself: The CDR3 is cut off 3 residues early in the read; its end comes from the germline J gene. The chain carries TRBV7-3 and TRBJ2-5; 7 nucleotides align to TRBD2. The germline gives CDR1 SGHTA, CDR2 FQGTGA. V lost 1 base and J lost 3; bases outside the gene matches: 5. The CDR3 is made up of 15 amino acids. The sequenced CDR3 bases are TGTGCCAGCAGCTTAAGGGGGGGTCGGGAAGAGACC. This gives the protein CASSLRGGREET. The whole CDR3 protein reads CASSLRGGREETQYF.

Remarks on this clone: The CDR3 end is not reached by the read, which stops 3 residues before it; the germline J gene fills it in. V gene TRBV28 combines with J gene TRBJ1-2, with D unresolved. The CDR3 runs to 13 residues. V was trimmed by 2 bases and J by 2 bases, leaving 6 bases between them. Germline V lookup: CDR1 MDHEN, CDR2 SYDVKM. The sequenced part of the CDR3 DNA is TGTGCCAGCAGTTTACAGGCCAACTATGGC. Protein sequence: CASSLQANYG. The whole CDR3 sequence is CASSLQANYGYTF.

Remarks on this clone: The sequence runs out 3 residues before the end of the CDR3; the remainder is reconstructed from the germline J gene. The V gene is TRBV18, the J gene TRBJ1-2; perhaps TRBD1 as D (6 bases). Germline CDR1 KGHSH, CDR2 LQKENI. There are 18 residues in the CDR3. Here the CDR3 reads CASSPGRVAGGRTYDYTF. The part of the CDR3 DNA that was read is TGTGCCAGCTCCCCGGGTCGGGTAGCGGGGGGCCGAACCTACGAC.

Of note for this clone: From the germline J gene comes the end of the CDR3, since the read stops 3 residues before it. The sample holds other DNA sequences that translate to the same CDR3. The rearrangement uses TRBV6-1 and TRBJ1-3; 11 nucleotides agree with TRBD1. Germline V gene sequence: CDR1 MNHNS, CDR2 SASEGT. The CDR3 spans 18 residues. The trim removed 0 bases at V and 0 bases at J, leaving 4 bases unmatched. CDR3 bases read: TGTGCCAGCAGTGAAGCCCCGGGACAGGGGGGCTCTGGAAACACC. Encoded protein: CASSEAPGQGGSGNT. The whole CDR3 protein reads CASSEAPGQGGSGNTIYF.

As concerns this clone: The read ends 3 residues early relative to the CDR3; the germline J gene fills the gap. The chain recombines TRBV12-3 or TRBV12-4 with TRBJ2-7; 7 bases line up with TRBD2. The trim removed 4 bases at V and 0 bases at J, leaving 6 bases unmatched. CDR3 size: 15 residues. The sequenced CDR3 bases are TGTGCCAGCAGTTCGAGCGGGGAAAGCTCCTACGAG. Protein product: CASSSSGESSYE. The entire CDR3 reads CASSSSGESSYEQYF.

Points on this clone: One end of the junction fails to match germline, which may point to a read error. The read ends 3 residues before the CDR3 terminus; that terminus is restored from the germline J gene. The genes are TRBV4-2 and TRBJ2-7, with TRBD1 identical over 9 bases. CDR1 LGHNA and CDR2 YNFKEQ come from the germline V gene. This CDR3 has 17 amino acids. The CDR3 protein is CASSQDSTGQGSYEQYF. CDR3 DNA, as far as it was read: TGCGCCAGCAGCCAAGATAGCACGGGACAGGGATCCTACGAG.

Details on this clone: Read coverage stops 3 residues before the CDR3 terminus; the germline J gene supplies the remainder. This chain joins TRBV19 and TRBJ2-5; 7 bases align to TRBD2. After removal of 6 bases from V and 4 bases from J, the junction contained 5 bases not matched to a gene. The germline CDR1 and CDR2 sequences are LNHDA and SQIVND (reference sequence). The CDR3 spans 13 residues. Here the CDR3 reads CASSREGAETQYF. The CDR3 DNA, read in part, is TGTGCCAGTAGCAGGGAGGGTGCAGAGACC. Complete variable domain (other parts from reference TRBV19 and TRBJ2-5): DGGITQSPKYLFRKEGQNVTLSCEQNLNHDAMYWYRQDPGQGLRLIYYSQIVNDFQKGDIAEGYSVSREKKESFPLTVTSAQKNPTAFYLCASSREGAETQYFGPGTRLLVL.

Concerning this clone: The observed sequence ends 3 residues before the CDR3 terminus, with the missing tail filled in from the germline J gene. The rearrangement joins TRBV11-1 to TRBJ2-7, with 9 bases lining up with TRBD1. The V segment lost 1 base and the J segment 4 bases; nucleotides outside the gene matches: 5. The CDR3 contains 15 residues. The germline CDR1 and CDR2 sequences are SGHAT and FQDESV (reference sequence). Incomplete CDR3 DNA: TGTGCCAGCAGCTTAGTCGGGACAGGGTATTACGAG. Its protein product is CASSLVGTGYYE. The complete CDR3 protein is CASSLVGTGYYEQYF.

On this clone: Read data end 3 residues before the CDR3 end; the end is taken from the germline J gene. This chain connects TRBV9 to TRBJ2-1; 7 positions match TRBD2. The CDR3 length is 15 residues. With 3 bases clipped from V and 0 bases from J, the junction kept 3 bases outside the gene matches. Germline-derived CDR1 and CDR2 are SGDLS and YYNGEE. CDR3: CASSASGVSYNEQFF. Partial CDR3 DNA: TGTGCCAGCAGCGCAAGCGGGGTCTCCTACAATGAG.

On this clone itself: The read terminates 3 residues before the CDR3 end, so the remaining end is supplied by the germline J gene. The chain uses TRBV5-4 and TRBJ1-1; D is undetermined. This CDR3 has 13 amino acids. Germline V lookup: CDR1 SGHNT, CDR2 YYREEE (reference sequence). Trimming removed 3 bases at V and 5 bases at J, with 11 bases between. The DNA read from the CDR3 is TGTGCCAGCAGCTCATGGACGGGGACTGAA. Residues: CASSSWTGTE. The entire CDR3 sequence reads CASSSWTGTEAFF.